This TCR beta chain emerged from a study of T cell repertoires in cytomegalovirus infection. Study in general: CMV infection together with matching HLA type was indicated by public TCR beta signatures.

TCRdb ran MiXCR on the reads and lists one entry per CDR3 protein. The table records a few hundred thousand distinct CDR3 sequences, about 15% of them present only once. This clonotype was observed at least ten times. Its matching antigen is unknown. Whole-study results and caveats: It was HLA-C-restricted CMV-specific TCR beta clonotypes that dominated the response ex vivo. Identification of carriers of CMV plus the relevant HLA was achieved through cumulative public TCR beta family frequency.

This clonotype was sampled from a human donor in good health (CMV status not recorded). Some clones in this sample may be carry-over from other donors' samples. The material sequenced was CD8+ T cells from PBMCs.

CDR3 sequence: CASRLDTGELFF. The CDR3 region has the DNA TGTGCCAGCCGACTAGACACCGGGGAGCTGTTTTTT. The chain links TRBV6-6 to TRBJ2-2; a possible D gene is TRBD2 (6 bases). V dropped 8 bases and J dropped 3 bases, with 7 bases sitting between them. CDR3 length equals 12 residues. Per the germline V gene, CDR1 is MNHNY and CDR2 is SVGAGI (reference sequence).